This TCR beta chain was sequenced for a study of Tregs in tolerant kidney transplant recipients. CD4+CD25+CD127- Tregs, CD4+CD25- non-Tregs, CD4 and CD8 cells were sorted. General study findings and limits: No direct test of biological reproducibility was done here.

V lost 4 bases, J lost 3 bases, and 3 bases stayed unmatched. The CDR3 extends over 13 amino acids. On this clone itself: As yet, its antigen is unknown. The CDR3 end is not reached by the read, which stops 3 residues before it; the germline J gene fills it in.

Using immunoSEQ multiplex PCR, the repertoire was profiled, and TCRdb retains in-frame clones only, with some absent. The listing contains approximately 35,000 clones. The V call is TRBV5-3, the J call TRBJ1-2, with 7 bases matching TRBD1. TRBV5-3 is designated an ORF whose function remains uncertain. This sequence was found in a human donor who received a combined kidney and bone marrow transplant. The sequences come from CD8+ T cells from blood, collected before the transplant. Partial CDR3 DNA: TGTGCCAGAAGCGGGGGACAGTACTATGGC. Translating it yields CARSGGQYYG. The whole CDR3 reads CARSGGQYYGYTF.